This T cell receptor beta chain was found in a study of Ad26.COV2.S vaccination and SARS-CoV-2 variants. General study findings and limits: People who got the vaccine had more spike-specific TCR breadth than people who got placebo. Similar non-spike TCR breadth was seen in vaccine and placebo recipients. Reportedly, spike-specific CD8+ and CD4+ T cell responses achieved substantial breadth once vaccination had taken place.

On this clone itself: Its specificity is unknown.

Data came from immunoSEQ multiplex PCR; TCRdb stores just in-frame clones and leaves some out. The table includes 75,000 to 100,000 clones, 82% detected once. Germline V gene sequence: CDR1 LNHDA, CDR2 SQIVND (reference sequence). The CDR3 length is 10 residues. Deletions cut 10 bases from V and 10 bases from J, with 13 bases between. The sample here was peripheral blood, taken after recovery from COVID-19. The source of this sequence is a human donor who had recovered from COVID-19. The genes are TRBV19 and TRBJ1-2, with D hard to call. The CDR3 spells CATRLTYYTF. CDR3 sequence (DNA): TGTGCCACCCGTCTAACGTACTACACCTTC.